This TCR beta chain emerged from a study of T cells after posttransplantation cyclophosphamide. CDR3 length: 14 residues. Germline-derived CDR1 and CDR2 are KGHSH and LQKENI. Deletions cut 3 bases from V and 3 bases from J, with 11 bases between. To note about this clone: Antigen unknown.

Study-wide results and limits: Donor CD8+ memory clones often dominated recipient blood repertoires at later times.

Treatment was busulfan-fludarabine conditioning, a marrow graft, and cyclophosphamide on days +3 and +4. Sequencing used immunoSEQ multiplex PCR; TCRdb keeps in-frame clones, though not all of them. The table shows some 45,000 clones, with roughly 87% occurring only once. This chain connects TRBV18 to TRBJ1-1, with D possibly TRBD1 on 6 matching bases. The receptor was derived from a male patient between 60 and 69 years old who received an allogeneic stem cell transplant from a related donor and was CMV-positive. Some T cells may be graft donor cells. The source was PBMCs, collected about 62 days after allogeneic stem cell transplant with posttransplant cyclophosphamide. CDR3 protein: CASSPLGGDTEAFF. The CDR3 DNA reads as TGTGCCAGCTCACCCTTAGGGGGGGACACTGAAGCTTTCTTT.